The present entry profiles one TCR beta chain with its context. This CDR3 is 15 amino acids long. In germline, CDR1 is MNHEY, CDR2 SVGAGI. The V gene end was trimmed by 6 bases and the J gene end by 0 bases; junction bases not matched to a gene: 5. This entry comes from a study of CD4 T cells in relation to SARS-CoV-2 and coronaviruses. The data were produced by immunoSEQ multiplex PCR, yet TCRdb's version contains in-frame clones alone and is incomplete. The sample yields under 65,000 clones, about nine tenths seen once. Before the COVID-19 pandemic, during about 2010-2018, CD4+ T cells were taken from unexposed donors.

The source material was memory CD4+ T cells from PBMCs. The genes are TRBV6-5 and TRBJ1-1; 9 bases line up with TRBD1. The receptor's source is a human donor in good health. The chain's CDR3 is CASRPDRGMNTEAFF. As DNA, the CDR3 is TGTGCCAGCAGGCCGGACAGGGGCATGAACACTGAAGCTTTCTTT.